This T cell receptor (beta chain) was obtained from a study of T-cell memory formation after mild COVID-19. Findings and limits, study-wide: Balance between CD4 and CD8 was seen in clones contracting day 15 to 85, and a CD4+ lean was seen in later expanders. Contracting CD4+ clones were located mainly in CM and EM, and CD8+ clones in EMRA. Several responding clones turned up in pre-infection memory, indicating that cross-reactive memory may have taken part.

This clonotype was observed a few times. Its antigen is undetermined. Each CDR3 protein gets one entry after TCRdb re-called the 5' RACE reads with MiXCR. Seen here are fewer than 95,000 distinct CDR3 sequences, over 12% observed once, and the top ten hold about 43%. Between the trimmed V and J ends, which lost 4 bases and 1 base, there was a span of 8 bases. Germline CDR1 SEHNR, CDR2 FQNEAQ (reference sequence). This CDR3 comprises 13 residues. The chain employs TRBV7-9 and TRBJ2-7; maybe TRBD1 (5 bases). The clonotype originates from a man younger than 30 who had mild COVID-19 (a few samples of this study predate the infection). Cell type and time point are not known. Sequencing was done on a sample of PBMCs or a T cell subset sorted from them (not recorded which). For the CDR3, the DNA is TGTGCCAGCAGCTCGACAGTTTCCTACGAGCAGTACTTC. Amino acid sequence: CASSSTVSYEQYF.